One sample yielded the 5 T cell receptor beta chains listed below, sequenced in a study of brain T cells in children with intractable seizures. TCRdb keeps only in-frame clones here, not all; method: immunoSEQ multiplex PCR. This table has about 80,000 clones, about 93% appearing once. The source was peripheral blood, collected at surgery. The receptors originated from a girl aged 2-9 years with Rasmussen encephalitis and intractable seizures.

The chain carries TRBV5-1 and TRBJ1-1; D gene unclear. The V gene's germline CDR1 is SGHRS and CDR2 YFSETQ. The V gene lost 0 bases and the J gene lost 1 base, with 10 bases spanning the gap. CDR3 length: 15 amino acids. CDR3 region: CASSLGIDPNTEAFF. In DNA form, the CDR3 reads TGCGCCAGCAGCTTGGGCATTGACCCGAACACTGAAGCTTTCTTT.

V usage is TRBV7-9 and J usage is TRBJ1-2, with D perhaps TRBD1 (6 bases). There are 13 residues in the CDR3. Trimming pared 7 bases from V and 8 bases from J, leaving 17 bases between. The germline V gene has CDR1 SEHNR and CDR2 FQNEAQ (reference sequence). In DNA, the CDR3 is TGTGCCAGCACAAAGCAGGGCCAGGGGGGCTACACCTTC. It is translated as CASTKQGQGGYTF.

DNA of the CDR3: TGCGCCAGCAGCCAAGAAAGGCCAGGGAACACTGAAGCTTTCTTT. Protein sequence: CASSQERPGNTEAFF. The rearrangement joins TRBV4-1 to TRBJ1-1; D remains unclear. V was pared by 0 bases and J by 1 base, with 9 bases between. There are 15 residues in the CDR3. Germline V gives CDR1 MGHRA, CDR2 YSYEKL.

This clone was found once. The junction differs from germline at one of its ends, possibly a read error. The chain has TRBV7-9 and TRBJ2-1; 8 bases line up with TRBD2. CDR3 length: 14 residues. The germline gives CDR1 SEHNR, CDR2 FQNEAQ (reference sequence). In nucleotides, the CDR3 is TGTGCCAGCAGCCTAGCGGGCTCCTACAATGAGCAGTTCTTC. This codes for CASSLAGSYNEQFF.

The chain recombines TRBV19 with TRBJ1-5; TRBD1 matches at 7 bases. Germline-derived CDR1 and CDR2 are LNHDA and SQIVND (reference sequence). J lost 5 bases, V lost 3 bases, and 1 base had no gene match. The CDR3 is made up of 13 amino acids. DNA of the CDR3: TGTGCCAGTAGTATCCAGGGGGATCAGCCCCAGCATTTT. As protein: CASSIQGDQPQHF.